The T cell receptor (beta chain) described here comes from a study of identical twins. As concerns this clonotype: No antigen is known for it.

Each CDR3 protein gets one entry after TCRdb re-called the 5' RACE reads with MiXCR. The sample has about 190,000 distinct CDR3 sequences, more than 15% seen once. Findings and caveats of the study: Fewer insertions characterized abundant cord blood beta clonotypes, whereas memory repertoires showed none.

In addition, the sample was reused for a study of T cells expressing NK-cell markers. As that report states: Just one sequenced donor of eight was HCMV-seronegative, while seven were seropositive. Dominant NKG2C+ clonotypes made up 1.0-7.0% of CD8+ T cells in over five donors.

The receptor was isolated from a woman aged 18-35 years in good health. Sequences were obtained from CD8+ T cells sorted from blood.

This chain's CDR3 is CAYRQDSYEQYF. For the CDR3, the DNA is TGTGCCTACCGACAGGACTCCTACGAGCAGTACTTC. The chain carries TRBV30 and TRBJ2-7; tentative D call: TRBD1 (6 bases). Germline V gives CDR1 GTSNPN, CDR2 SVGIG (reference sequence). The CDR3 is made up of 12 amino acids. V dropped 7 bases and J dropped 0 bases, with 10 bases sitting between them.